A single TCR beta chain is shown here with its context. The antigen is not known. This entry is derived from a study of OX40 agonist ivuxolimab in advanced cancers. About the study: Patients were infused with ivuxolimab every 2 weeks at 0.01 to 10 mg/kg. Under the entry rules, prior anti-PD-1, anti-PD-L1 or anti-CTLA-4 therapy was allowed, and 35% to 40% had some.

Prior autoimmune disease or systemic immunosuppression barred patients. Profiled with immunoSEQ multiplex PCR; TCRdb holds only in-frame clones, not every one. The sample lists under 90,000 clones, approximately 85% occurring once. Study-wide results and caveats: Clonal expansion from baseline to week 6 occurred in both CD4+ and CD8+ T cells.

The source was CD4+ or CD8+ T cells sorted from blood, collected in a trial of the OX40 agonist ivuxolimab. The sequence was collected from an adult with an advanced solid tumor such as melanoma, head and neck, liver or kidney cancer.

The CDR3 nucleotides are TGTGCCAGCAGATCCCGGGACAGGGCCACTGAAGCTTTCTTT. This sequence encodes CASRSRDRATEAFF. The chain couples TRBV6-5 to TRBJ1-1; 9 bases are a match to TRBD1. Germline CDR1 MNHEY, CDR2 SVGAGI. V shed 6 bases, J shed 4 bases, and the junction held 6 bases outside the gene matches. The CDR3 is 14 amino acids.